The TCR beta chain described here comes from a study of siplizumab effects on memory and regulatory T cells. Study conclusions and caveats: Memory T cells appeared less diverse than naive cells, which seemed to contribute substantially to alloresponse. Assignment of a naive or memory phenotype failed for roughly 75-95% of the proliferating CD4+ or CD8+ clones.

Trimming left V 5 bases short and J 2 bases short, with 4 bases between. This CDR3 region has 12 residues. The germline V gene encodes CDR1 SEHNR and CDR2 FQNEAQ (reference sequence). The mixed lymphocyte reaction cells underwent coculture at 37°C for five to six days. CFSE-tagged responder PBMCs and Violet Dye-tagged stimulator PBMCs were mixed 1:1. Turning to this clone: As yet, its antigen is unknown.

Sequencing of each sample assayed roughly 100,000 TCR templates. Clones were read by immunoSEQ multiplex PCR, and TCRdb kept only the in-frame ones, dropping some. Here the sample spans approximately 10,000 clones, approximately 50% being singletons. This receptor was identified in a human donor in good health; the cells came from an allogeneic mixed lymphocyte reaction. Some clones in this sample may be carry-over from other donors' samples. The specimen was CFSE-low (dividing) CD8+ T cells sorted from an allogeneic mixed lymphocyte reaction. The chain combines TRBV7-9 with TRBJ2-1; no clear D. The DNA of the CDR3 is TGTGCCAGCAGCCTCACCTACAATGAGCAGTTCTTC. This sequence encodes CASSLTYNEQFF.